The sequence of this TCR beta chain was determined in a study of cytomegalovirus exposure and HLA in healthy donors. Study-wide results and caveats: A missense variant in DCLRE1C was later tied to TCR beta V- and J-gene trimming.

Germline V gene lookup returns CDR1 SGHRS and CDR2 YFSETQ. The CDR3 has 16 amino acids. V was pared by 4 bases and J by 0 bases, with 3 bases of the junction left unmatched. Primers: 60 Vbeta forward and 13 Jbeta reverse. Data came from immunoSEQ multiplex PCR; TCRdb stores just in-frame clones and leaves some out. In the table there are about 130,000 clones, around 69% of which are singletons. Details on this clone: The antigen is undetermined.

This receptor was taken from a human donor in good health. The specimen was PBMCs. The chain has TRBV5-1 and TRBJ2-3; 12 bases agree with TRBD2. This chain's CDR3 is CASSPGLAGSTDTQYF. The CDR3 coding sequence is TGCGCCAGCAGCCCTGGACTAGCGGGGAGCACAGATACGCAGTATTTT.